Following are 16 T cell receptor beta chains from one sample sequenced in a study of T cell responses to AZD1222 COVID-19 vaccine. TCRdb's table, derived via immunoSEQ multiplex PCR, lists solely in-frame clones and lacks some. The sample includes 180,000 or so clones, around 95% of them seen just once. The sequences come from peripheral blood, collected on day 0 of AZD1222 vaccination. The receptors were sampled from an adult in good health.

This chain uses TRBV27 with TRBJ2-1; the match to TRBD1 covers 9 bases. Trimming cost V 6 bases and J 8 bases; bases outside gene matches: 5. CDR3 length: 13 amino acids. Germline V gene data show CDR1 as MNHEY and CDR2 as SMNVEV (reference sequence). The CDR3, as DNA: TGTGCCAGCAGAACAGGGGGCCGGGATGAGCAGTTCTTC. It specifies CASRTGGRDEQFF.

This clone has just a few counts. The chain recombines TRBV28 with TRBJ1-5; D unclear. Looked up from germline, CDR1 is MDHEN and CDR2 is SYDVKM. The CDR3 runs to 14 residues. The ends were cut back, 5 bases at V and 3 bases at J, with 11 bases in the middle. The DNA of the CDR3 is TGTGCCAGCAGTCCCCGAGAGTACAATCAGCCCCAGCATTTT. The encoded protein is CASSPREYNQPQHF. Complete variable domain (other parts from reference TRBV28 and TRBJ1-5): DVKVTQSSRYLVKRTGEKVFLECVQDMDHENMFWYRQDPGLGLRLIYFSYDVKMKEKGDIPEGYSVSREKKERFSLILESASTNQTSMYLCASSPREYNQPQHFGDGTRLSIL.

The chain carries TRBV6-5 and TRBJ1-1; D not resolved. Germline-derived CDR1 and CDR2 are MNHEY and SVGAGI. The CDR3 extends over 12 amino acids. V shed 5 bases and J shed 4 bases, with 8 bases lying between them. CDR3 coding DNA: TGTGCCAGCAGTAGGACGGGCACTGAAGCTTTCTTT. Translated, it gives CASSRTGTEAFF.

The rearrangement joins TRBV6-1 to TRBJ1-5; D is possibly TRBD1 (5 bases). Germline loops: CDR1 MNHNS, CDR2 SASEGT. The germline V and J ends were trimmed by 2 bases and 6 bases, with 11 bases remaining between them. This CDR3 is 14 amino acids long. The DNA for the CDR3 is TGTGCCAGCAGTGAATTGGGACCACCTCAGCCCCAGCATTTT. Its protein product is CASSELGPPQPQHF.

This clone has a handful of counts. The rearrangement links TRBV6-4 to TRBJ1-2, with a tentative D call TRBD1 (6 bases). CDR1 is MRHNA, CDR2 SNTAGT, per germline. Trimming took 0 bases from V and 4 from J, leaving 6 bases between them. The CDR3 covers 13 residues. The CDR3 is CASSDSGGYGYTF. In DNA form, the CDR3 reads TGTGCCAGCAGTGACTCAGGGGGCTATGGCTACACCTTC.

This clone appeared once. This sequence joins TRBV28 and TRBJ1-2, with D maybe TRBD1 (5 bases). Looked up from germline, CDR1 is MDHEN and CDR2 is SYDVKM. CDR3 length: 14 amino acids. Trimming removed 4 bases from V and 4 bases from J, with 13 bases in between. The CDR3 sequence: CASSSHGDPYGYTF. For the CDR3, the DNA is TGTGCCAGCAGTTCCCATGGGGACCCCTATGGCTACACCTTC.

The V call is TRBV30, the J call TRBJ1-2; weak D call: TRBD1 (6 bases). Per the germline V gene, CDR1 is GTSNPN and CDR2 is SVGIG (reference sequence). V was shortened by 7 bases and J by 7 bases, with 22 bases between the two germline ends. This CDR3 is built from 14 residues. The CDR3 protein is CASYRASAGVGYTF. CDR3 nucleotide sequence: TGTGCCTCTTACAGGGCCTCCGCGGGAGTTGGCTACACCTTC.

The V gene is TRBV2, the J gene TRBJ1-5, with D perhaps TRBD1 (6 bases). Looked up from germline, CDR1 is SNHLY and CDR2 is FYNNEI. The V gene lost 5 bases and the J gene lost 11 bases, with 16 bases spanning the gap. The CDR3 length is 13 residues. Here the CDR3 reads CASSQPSGEAQHF. For the CDR3, the DNA is TGTGCCAGCAGTCAACCTTCAGGGGAGGCCCAGCATTTT.

V gene TRBV5-1 combines with J gene TRBJ1-1; unclear D gene. V lost 1 base and J 1 base, leaving 5 bases between the germline ends. Germline V gene data show CDR1 as SGHRS and CDR2 as YFSETQ. This CDR3 has 13 amino acids. The CDR3 is CASSLLQNTEAFF. Written as DNA, the CDR3 is TGCGCCAGCAGCTTGCTACAGAACACTGAAGCTTTCTTT.

The chain has TRBV28 and TRBJ1-1, with D perhaps TRBD1 (6 bases). CDR1 is MDHEN, CDR2 SYDVKM, per germline. This CDR3 has 14 amino acids. The V and J ends lost 3 bases and 8 bases respectively, with 16 bases between them. CDR3 loop: CASSFTGGGREAFF. CDR3 coding DNA: TGTGCCAGCAGTTTTACGGGGGGCGGCAGGGAAGCTTTCTTT.

The chain uses TRBV4-1 and TRBJ2-2, with TRBD2 matching 10 bases. Germline V CDR1 and CDR2: MGHRA, YSYEKL. The CDR3 has 17 residues. V gave up 4 bases and J gave up 5 bases; unmatched junction bases: 10. The DNA for the CDR3 is TGCGCCAGCAGCCGGGTAGCGGGAGGATCGGGGACCGGGGAGCTGTTTTTT. Translated, it gives CASSRVAGGSGTGELFF.

This chain connects TRBV19 to TRBJ2-7; 11 bases are a match to TRBD2. After removal of 4 bases from V and 6 bases from J, the junction contained 11 bases not matched to a gene. The CDR3 totals 16 residues. Germline V lookup: CDR1 LNHDA, CDR2 SQIVND (reference sequence). Here the CDR3 DNA reads TGTGCCAGTAGTAAAGGGACTAGCGGACCCTCTGGCGAGCAGTACTTC. It is translated as CASSKGTSGPSGEQYF.

The chain carries TRBV30 and TRBJ1-2; no definite D call. The CDR3 extends over 13 amino acids. The V end lost 5 bases, the J end lost 8 bases, and 18 bases lay between the germline ends. Per the germline V gene, CDR1 is GTSNPN and CDR2 is SVGIG (reference sequence). The CDR3 DNA sequence: TGTGCCTGGGGAAACGGAGGGATCGGGGGCTACACCTTC. Its protein product is CAWGNGGIGGYTF.

The rearrangement joins TRBV6-5 to TRBJ2-7; no clear D. From germline, CDR1 is MNHEY and CDR2 SVGAGI. This CDR3 contains 15 residues. Trimming stripped 0 bases from V and 3 bases from J, with 12 bases between. CDR3 DNA sequence: TGTGCCAGCAGTTACTCCTCCGTATCTCGCTACGAGCAGTACTTC. Amino acid sequence: CASSYSSVSRYEQYF.

V gene TRBV28 combines with J gene TRBJ1-1, with D unresolved. Looked up from germline, CDR1 is MDHEN and CDR2 is SYDVKM. This CDR3 spans 16 amino acids. The V end was cut by 6 bases, the J end by 0 bases, with 17 bases between. The DNA of the CDR3 is TGTGCCAGCAGCAATCCCCTCCGGGGTTTGAACACTGAAGCTTTCTTT. Translating it yields CASSNPLRGLNTEAFF.

This chain uses TRBV6-5 with TRBJ1-2; D ambiguous. The germline gives CDR1 MNHEY, CDR2 SVGAGI. The CDR3 length is 15 residues. Trimming pared 2 bases from V and 6 bases from J, leaving 16 bases between. CDR3 sequence: CASSYLGRTGNGYTF. The CDR3 DNA is TGTGCCAGCAGTTACCTCGGAAGGACGGGGAATGGCTACACCTTC.